These 11 T cell receptor beta chains share one sample of origin, sequenced in a study of blood T cells in healthy people across ages. Using a J-beta primer mix together with a sample-barcoded 5' primer, a second PCR was run for roughly 6 to 11 cycles. TCRdb used MiXCR to reprocess the 5' RACE reads, holding one entry per CDR3 protein. Here the sample spans approximately 690,000 distinct CDR3 sequences, about 54% being singletons. Material: blood. The origin of the receptors is a man in his sixties in good health.

The CDR3 protein is CANRWAINSPLHF. DNA of the CDR3: TGTGCCAACAGGTGGGCCATTAATTCACCCCTCCACTTT. V is TRBV12-3 or TRBV12-4 and J is TRBJ1-6; D is perhaps TRBD1 (5 bases). The CDR3 length is 13 residues. Trimming stripped 10 bases from V and 6 bases from J, with 13 bases between.

The J gene is TRBJ1-2, the V gene TRBV10-3, with D possibly TRBD1 on 5 matching bases. The ends were cut back, 4 bases at V and 1 base at J, with 13 bases in the middle. There are 15 residues in the CDR3. CDR1 and CDR2 from the germline V gene are ENHRY and SYGVKD. The CDR3 sequence is CAISGRGDNNYGYTF. The CDR3 nucleotides are TGTGCCATCAGTGGTCGGGGGGATAATAACTATGGCTACACCTTC.

The chain uses TRBV10-1 and TRBJ2-7; 7 bases line up with TRBD2. The germline V gene encodes CDR1 WNHNN and CDR2 SYGVQD (reference sequence). V gave up 10 bases and J gave up 3 bases; unmatched junction bases: 12. The CDR3 is 14 residues long. As DNA, the CDR3 is TGCGCCATTCTACCGGGGACTACTAACTACGAGCAGTACTTC. Translation: CAILPGTTNYEQYF.

In its sample, this clonotype was seen a few times. The rearrangement joins TRBV7-2 to TRBJ1-2; 8 bases are shared with TRBD1. Germline CDR1 SGHTA, CDR2 FQGNSA. Trimming at V came to 5 bases and at J to 4 bases, leaving 6 bases not matched to a gene. The CDR3 is 14 residues long. The CDR3 is CASSTETGGYGYTF. The CDR3 nucleotides are TGTGCCAGCAGCACCGAAACAGGGGGCTATGGCTACACCTTC.

This clonotype was picked up many times. The chain is built from TRBV12-3 or TRBV12-4 and TRBJ2-7; D call uncertain. This CDR3 is 12 amino acids long. Trimming shortened V by 3 bases and J by 4 bases, and 7 bases separated the two germline ends. The CDR3 region is CASSLFGYEQYF. The CDR3, as DNA: TGTGCCAGCAGTTTGTTTGGGTACGAGCAGTACTTC.

The genes are TRBV10-3 and TRBJ2-3; D not resolved. With 6 bases removed from V and 6 bases from J, the gap between germline ends came to 10 bases. CDR3 size: 12 residues. CDR1 is ENHRY and CDR2 is SYGVKD in the germline V gene. DNA of the CDR3: TGTGCCATCAGGACCCTAGTGGATACGCAGTATTTT. Translation gives CAIRTLVDTQYF.

CDR3 sequence (DNA): TGTGCCAGCAGTCTGCGGGGGGCCATCTACGAGCAGTACTTC. Translating gives CASSLRGAIYEQYF. J is TRBJ2-7 and V is TRBV6-2 or TRBV6-3; 8 nucleotides agree with TRBD2. Germline trimming cut 5 bases from V and 3 bases from J; bases unmatched to any gene: 6. Germline CDR1 reads MNHEY; CDR2 reads SVGEGT. The CDR3 is 14 amino acids.

The chain recombines TRBV5-1 with TRBJ2-1, with 7 bases lining up with TRBD2. V dropped 3 bases and J dropped 7; count of bases not matched to a gene: 1. Germline V CDR1 and CDR2: SGHRS, YFSETQ. This CDR3 spans 12 amino acids. CDR3 amino acids: CASSWTSNEQFF. The CDR3 DNA follows: TGCGCCAGCAGCTGGACTAGTAATGAGCAGTTCTTC.

This chain uses TRBV6-1 with TRBJ2-7; D may be TRBD1 (5 bases). Germline V gives CDR1 MNHNS, CDR2 SASEGT. The CDR3 length is 15 residues. V was trimmed by 2 bases and J by 3 bases, leaving 14 bases between them. The CDR3: CASSELQGTHYEQYF. The CDR3 nucleotides read TGTGCCAGCAGTGAACTCCAGGGAACCCACTACGAGCAGTACTTC.

This sequence joins TRBV7-8 and TRBJ1-2; TRBD1 is a possible D gene (5 bases). Germline lookup yields CDR1 SGHVS and CDR2 FQNEAQ. V lost 1 base and J 4 bases, leaving 13 bases between the germline ends. The CDR3 contains 15 residues. In DNA, the CDR3 is TGTGCCAGCAGCTTAGGGAGGGGAAGGAGCTATGGCTACACCTTC. This sequence encodes CASSLGRGRSYGYTF.

The chain has TRBV10-3 and TRBJ2-1; perhaps TRBD2 as D (7 bases). The DNA end is more similar to TRBJ2-7, so the J call may be wrong. Germline lookup yields CDR1 ENHRY and CDR2 SYGVKD. The CDR3 is 15 amino acids. The chain's CDR3 is CAIRGASGFVNEQYF. Written as DNA, the CDR3 is TGTGCCATCAGGGGGGCTAGCGGTTTTGTCAATGAGCAGTACTTC.